Presented here are 10 T cell receptor beta chains from one specimen sequenced in a study of blood T cell repertoires in COVID-19. Assay: immunoSEQ multiplex PCR; the TCRdb copy retains only in-frame clones and omits some. The data contain 100,000 to 120,000 clones, 84% of them singletons. Sequencing was done on a sample of peripheral blood. Source of these receptors: a woman between 40 and 55 years old with acute or convalescent COVID-19.

The chain is built from TRBV7-2 and TRBJ2-7, with 11 bases that match TRBD1. With 4 bases clipped from V and 5 bases from J, the junction kept 4 bases outside the gene matches. The germline V gene encodes CDR1 SGHTA and CDR2 FQGNSA. The CDR3 is 14 residues long. This CDR3 is CASSSGTGGNEQYF. The DNA for the CDR3 is TGTGCCAGCAGCTCTGGGACAGGGGGGAACGAGCAGTACTTC.

The chain recombines TRBV10-2 with TRBJ1-1; no clear D. The germline V gene encodes CDR1 WSHSY and CDR2 SAAADI. This CDR3 has 12 amino acids. The ends were cut back, 9 bases at V and 0 bases at J, with 8 bases in the middle. The chain's CDR3 is CASSYLNTEAFF. CDR3 DNA: TGCGCCAGTTCGTATTTGAACACTGAAGCTTTCTTT.

This chain joins TRBV6-1 and TRBJ2-7, with a possible D match to TRBD1 (5 bases). Trimming removed 0 bases from V and 2 bases from J, with 14 bases in between. The CDR3 extends over 16 amino acids. Germline CDR1 reads MNHNS; CDR2 reads SASEGT. CDR3 nucleotides: TGTGCCAGCAGTGAAGCAAGGGGAACAACCGCCTACGAGCAGTACTTC. Its protein is CASSEARGTTAYEQYF.

The V gene is TRBV2, the J gene TRBJ1-3, with 8 bases matching TRBD1. CDR1 is SNHLY, CDR2 FYNNEI, per germline. The ends lost 1 base at V and 3 bases at J; junction bases unmatched: 8. The CDR3 sequence is 17 residues long. The CDR3 region has the DNA TGTGCCAGCAGTGAAGACCGGCGGACAGGGCGTGGAAACACCATATATTTT. This codes for CASSEDRRTGRGNTIYF. Together with reference TRBV2 and TRBJ1-3, the CDR3 gives the full variable domain: EPEVTQTPSHQVTQMGQEVILRCVPISNHLYFYWYRQILGQKVEFLVSFYNNEISEKSEIFDDQFSVERPDGSNFTLKIRSTKLEDSAMYFCASSEDRRTGRGNTIYFGEGSWLTVV.

This chain connects TRBV2 to TRBJ1-4; the D gene is possibly TRBD1 (6 bases). The germline V gene has CDR1 SNHLY and CDR2 FYNNEI. The ends were cut back, 5 bases at V and 10 bases at J, with 23 bases in the middle. The CDR3 is 16 amino acids. The CDR3 region has the DNA TGTGCCAGCAGTTACAGCCCAATGGGGGCGTTAGGAAAACTGTTTTTT. Translation gives CASSYSPMGALGKLFF. The full variable domain, completed using reference TRBV2 and TRBJ1-4, is EPEVTQTPSHQVTQMGQEVILRCVPISNHLYFYWYRQILGQKVEFLVSFYNNEISEKSEIFDDQFSVERPDGSNFTLKIRSTKLEDSAMYFCASSYSPMGALGKLFFGSGTQLSVL.

The genes are TRBV6-6 and TRBJ1-3; TRBD1 might be the D (6 bases). CDR1 and CDR2 from the germline V gene are MNHNY and SVGAGI (reference sequence). V lost 6 bases and J 1 base, leaving 16 bases between the germline ends. CDR3 size: 16 residues. The CDR3 reads CASRGGWGSSGNTIYF. The CDR3 DNA sequence: TGTGCCAGCAGAGGGGGTTGGGGATCGTCTGGAAACACCATATATTTT.

This clone was picked up one time. This chain joins TRBV6-2 or TRBV6-3 and TRBJ2-7; 11 bases are a match to TRBD2. Germline loops: CDR1 MNHEY, CDR2 SVGEGT. CDR3 size: 14 residues. Trimming removed 6 bases from V and 4 bases from J; junction bases left unmatched: 5. CDR3 protein: CASSPTSGEYEQYF. In DNA, the CDR3 is TGTGCCAGCAGCCCGACTAGCGGGGAATACGAGCAGTACTTC.

V is TRBV18 and J is TRBJ1-1, with 7 bases aligning to TRBD1. Germline V gives CDR1 KGHSH, CDR2 LQKENI. This CDR3 has 15 amino acids. V gave up 1 base and J gave up 7 bases; unmatched junction bases: 9. The CDR3 coding sequence is TGTGCCAGCTCACCACTATCCGGGACAGTGAATGAAGCTTTCTTT. Protein sequence: CASSPLSGTVNEAFF.

This clone was recorded once. The rearrangement links TRBV10-3 to TRBJ2-1; 9 positions agree with TRBD1. V trimming: 0 bases; J trimming: 6 bases; junction bases outside the gene matches: 3. This CDR3 contains 15 residues. CDR1 and CDR2 (germline): ENHRY, SYGVKD. CDR3 DNA: TGTGCCATCAGTGAGTCCCCGGGACAGGGCAATGAGCAGTTCTTC. Residues: CAISESPGQGNEQFF.

J is TRBJ2-7 and V is TRBV30; D might be TRBD2 (5 bases). V was shortened by 3 bases and J by 4 bases, with 22 bases between the two germline ends. CDR1 is GTSNPN, CDR2 SVGIG, per germline (reference sequence). There are 16 residues in the CDR3. In DNA form, the CDR3 reads TGTGCCTGGAGCCGGGCTGGGTTCGGAGGATCATACGAGCAGTACTTC. Translation: CAWSRAGFGGSYEQYF. The full variable domain, completed using reference TRBV30 and TRBJ2-7, is SQTIHQWPATLVQPVGSPLSLECTVEGTSNPNLYWYRQAAGRGLQLLFYSVGIGQISSEVPQNLSASRPQDRQFILSSKKLLLSDSGFYLCAWSRAGFGGSYEQYFGPGTRLTVT.